Below are 24 T cell receptor beta chains sequenced from a single sample in a study of CD8+CD57+ T cells in acquired aplastic anemia. Both TCR beta VDJ combination and CDR3 sequence profiling were carried out. Genomic DNA was the template for this profiling. TCRdb reprocessed the reads via MiXCR and lists one record per CDR3 protein. The repertoire consists of some 210,000 distinct CDR3 sequences, with 61% occurring once and the leading ten covering approximately 32%. Material for sequencing was sorted CD4+, CD8+, or CD8+CD57+ T cells (not recorded which) from PBMCs. The receptors originated from a human donor in good health.

This sequence joins TRBV2 and TRBJ2-3; TRBD2 matches at 10 bases. The V gene's germline CDR1 is SNHLY and CDR2 FYNNEI. The CDR3 runs 16 residues. The V and J ends lost 1 base and 1 base, in that order; junction bases with no gene match: 2. The CDR3 loop reads CASSEVLAGGTDTQYF. As DNA, the CDR3 is TGTGCCAGCAGTGAAGTGCTAGCGGGAGGCACAGATACGCAGTATTTT.

The chain uses TRBV7-8 and TRBJ2-2, with D possibly matching TRBD1 (6 bases). The CDR3 runs 15 residues. V dropped 8 bases and J dropped 0 bases, with 13 bases sitting between them. Germline CDR1 reads SGHVS; CDR2 reads FQNEAQ. As DNA, the CDR3 is TGTGCCAGCGGCTACGGGACACCGAACACCGGGGAGCTGTTTTTT. Protein product: CASGYGTPNTGELFF. Looking up the rest from reference TRBV7-8 and TRBJ2-2 gives the full variable domain: GAGVSQSPRYKVAKRGQDVALRCDPISGHVSLFWYQQALGQGPEFLTYFQNEAQLDKSGLPSDRFFAERPEGSVSTLKIQRTQQEDSAVYLCASGYGTPNTGELFFGEGSRLTVL.

The V gene is TRBV7-2, the J gene TRBJ1-2, with a tentative D call TRBD1 (6 bases). The CDR3 extends over 14 amino acids. CDR1 is SGHTA and CDR2 is FQGNSA in the germline V gene. The V gene lost 2 bases and the J gene lost 2 bases, with 9 bases spanning the gap. The CDR3 DNA reads as TGTGCCAGCAGCTTAACAGGGAAAAACTATGGCTACACCTTC. This gives the protein CASSLTGKNYGYTF.

To note about this clonotype: Compared with germline, one end of the junction differs, possibly owing to a read error. V usage is TRBV7-9 and J usage is TRBJ2-1; weak D call: TRBD2 (5 bases). The CDR3 is 11 amino acids. Looked up from germline, CDR1 is SEHNR and CDR2 is FQNEAQ (reference sequence). The CDR3 region is CASSLREEQFF. CDR3 nucleotides: TGCGCCAGCAGCCTGAGGGAGGAGCAGTTCTTC.

The V and J genes are TRBV7-8 and TRBJ1-6; 7 bases map to TRBD1. This CDR3 contains 14 residues. After removal of 5 bases from V and 7 bases from J, the junction contained 5 bases not matched to a gene. In germline, CDR1 is SGHVS, CDR2 FQNEAQ. The CDR3 coding sequence is TGTGCCAGCAGCCGACAGGGTGCAAATTCACCCCTCCACTTT. Protein sequence: CASSRQGANSPLHF.

This clonotype appeared once. The V call is TRBV7-2, the J call TRBJ2-3; TRBD2 matches 8 bases. Germline CDR1 is SGHTA and CDR2 is FQGNSA. The CDR3 is 11 amino acids. The V segment lost 7 bases and the J segment 10 bases; nucleotides outside the gene matches: 4. The CDR3 DNA follows: TGTGCCAGCAAAGAAGCGGGGGCGCAGTATTTT. It encodes CASKEAGAQYF.

V gene TRBV12-3 or TRBV12-4 combines with J gene TRBJ1-4, with 7 positions matching TRBD1. The CDR3 length is 14 residues. V trimming: 5 bases; J trimming: 8 bases; junction bases outside the gene matches: 8. CDR3 sequence reads: CASSAGQVKEKLFF. DNA of the CDR3: TGTGCCAGCAGTGCCGGACAGGTGAAAGAAAAACTGTTTTTT.

The genes are TRBV4-3 and TRBJ2-5; 7 bases fit TRBD2. CDR3 size: 16 residues. The germline V gene has CDR1 LGHNA and CDR2 YSLEER. V lost 0 bases to trimming and J lost 4 bases; unmatched junction nucleotides: 8. The CDR3 loop reads CASSQDAGVILETQYF. Written as DNA, the CDR3 is TGCGCCAGCAGCCAAGACGCGGGGGTCATTCTAGAGACCCAGTACTTC.

The rearrangement links TRBV2 to TRBJ1-1; D possibly corresponds to TRBD1 (6 bases). Germline assignment: CDR1 SNHLY and CDR2 FYNNEI. CDR3 length: 13 residues. V gave up 3 bases and J gave up 8 bases, with 13 bases separating them. The CDR3: CASSDNRAFEAFF. DNA of the CDR3: TGTGCCAGCAGTGATAACAGGGCCTTCGAAGCTTTCTTT.

CDR3 coding DNA: TGTGCCAGTAGTTTTGAGCGGGAGTCGGATGAGCAGTTCTTC. This sequence encodes CASSFERESDEQFF. The rearrangement uses TRBV19 and TRBJ2-1, with 8 bases aligning to TRBD2. This CDR3 contains 14 residues. Germline assignment: CDR1 LNHDA and CDR2 SQIVND (reference sequence). The V gene end was trimmed by 5 bases and the J gene end by 8 bases; junction bases not matched to a gene: 8.

CDR3 nucleotide sequence: TGTGCCAGCAGCCCAGGTCTTCACGTAAAACTGTTTTTT. Its protein product is CASSPGLHVKLFF. V gene TRBV7-2 combines with J gene TRBJ1-4; D is unclear. CDR1 is SGHTA, CDR2 FQGNSA, per germline. This CDR3 is built from 13 residues. Deletions cut 5 bases from V and 10 bases from J, with 14 bases between.

V is TRBV7-2 and J is TRBJ2-1, with a weak D call TRBD1 (5 bases). The CDR3 length is 14 residues. V lost 5 bases, J lost 4 bases, and 12 bases lay in between. Germline V gene data show CDR1 as SGHTA and CDR2 as FQGNSA. CDR3: CASSSRGMYNEQFF. DNA of the CDR3: TGTGCCAGCAGCAGTAGGGGCATGTACAATGAGCAGTTCTTC.

The chain uses TRBV7-6 and TRBJ2-7; no firm D call. Trimming pared 5 bases from V and 3 bases from J, leaving 11 bases between. Germline V gene lookup returns CDR1 SGHVS and CDR2 FNYEAQ. The CDR3 totals 13 residues. The CDR3 nucleotides are TGTGCCAGCAGCCCAAGCAATTACTACGAGCAGTACTTC. Translated: CASSPSNYYEQYF.

This clonotype has more than one count but fewer than ten. The rearrangement joins TRBV7-2 to TRBJ2-7; 7 nucleotides agree with TRBD1. Germline V lookup: CDR1 SGHTA, CDR2 FQGNSA. The CDR3 runs to 13 residues. The V and J ends lost 5 bases and 5 bases, in that order; junction bases with no gene match: 6. The CDR3: CASSLTGSHEQYF. The CDR3 DNA reads as TGTGCCAGCAGCCTGACAGGGTCCCACGAGCAGTACTTC. The whole variable domain, filled in from reference TRBV7-2 and TRBJ2-7, reads GAGVSQSPSNKVTEKGKDVELRCDPISGHTALYWYRQSLGQGLEFLIYFQGNSAPDKSGLPSDRFSAERTGGSVSTLTIQRTQQEDSAVYLCASSLTGSHEQYFGPGTRLTVT.

Notes on this clonotype: Germline and junction disagree at one end, which may indicate a read error. The chain combines TRBV14 with TRBJ1-6; D gene ambiguous. Germline V gene lookup returns CDR1 SGHDN and CDR2 FVKESK. The CDR3 loop spans 14 amino acids. For the CDR3, the DNA is TGTGCCAGCAGCCAAGTCCACAATAATTCACCCCCCCACTTT. It codes for CASSQVHNNSPPHF.

The chain joins TRBV5-4 to TRBJ2-5, with 9 positions matching TRBD1. Germline assignment: CDR1 SGHNT and CDR2 YYREEE (reference sequence). This CDR3 contains 14 residues. Trimming removed 5 bases from V and 4 bases from J; junction bases left unmatched: 6. CDR3 sequence reads: CASSYRTGAETQYF. The CDR3 DNA reads TGTGCCAGCAGTTATAGGACAGGGGCAGAGACCCAGTACTTC.

This clonotype was counted a single time. This chain links TRBV7-9 with TRBJ2-3, with 11 bases lining up with TRBD2. In germline, CDR1 is SEHNR, CDR2 FQNEAQ (reference sequence). The CDR3 contains 17 residues. V lost 4 bases, J lost 2 bases, and 8 bases stayed unmatched. CDR3 in DNA: TGTGCCAGCAGCTACCGGCTAGCGGGGGGTGCCACAGATACGCAGTATTTT. Protein: CASSYRLAGGATDTQYF. Looking up the rest from reference TRBV7-9 and TRBJ2-3 gives the full variable domain: DTGVSQNPRHKITKRGQNVTFRCDPISEHNRLYWYRQTLGQGPEFLTYFQNEAQLEKSRLLSDRFSAERPKGSFSTLEIQRTEQGDSAMYLCASSYRLAGGATDTQYFGPGTRLTVL.

The sample holds a few counts of this clonotype. This chain uses TRBV9 with TRBJ1-6; weak D call: TRBD1 (5 bases). This CDR3 contains 15 residues. Germline V gives CDR1 SGDLS, CDR2 YYNGEE. Deletions cut 2 bases from V and 9 bases from J, with 15 bases between. The CDR3 loop is CASSVTGTRGSPLHF. The DNA of the CDR3 is TGTGCCAGCAGCGTGACCGGGACCCGGGGTTCACCCCTCCACTTT. Using reference TRBV9 and TRBJ1-6 for the parts outside the CDR3, the full variable domain is DSGVTQTPKHLITATGQRVTLRCSPRSGDLSVYWYQQSLDQGLQFLIQYYNGEERAKGNILERFSAQQFPDLHSELNLSSLELGDSALYFCASSVTGTRGSPLHFGNGTRLTVT.

This clonotype was seen repeatedly, ten times or more. The chain has TRBV7-8 and TRBJ2-1; 7 bases are a match to TRBD2. Germline lookup yields CDR1 SGHVS and CDR2 FQNEAQ. V lost 1 base, J lost 8 bases, and 8 bases stayed unmatched. This CDR3 comprises 15 residues. CDR3 loop: CASSLDAGVWDEQFF. The CDR3 DNA reads as TGTGCCAGCAGCTTAGATGCGGGGGTCTGGGATGAGCAGTTCTTC.

In this sample, this clonotype turned up once. The genes are TRBV24-1 and TRBJ2-1, with 10 bases lining up with TRBD2. The CDR3 sequence is 15 residues long. Trimming cost V 6 bases and J 2 bases; bases outside gene matches: 3. Per the germline V gene, CDR1 is KGHDR and CDR2 is SFDVKD. Here the CDR3 reads CATSLAGATYNEQFF. The CDR3 DNA is TGTGCCACCAGTCTAGCGGGAGCCACCTACAATGAGCAGTTCTTC.

The genes are TRBV20-1 and TRBJ2-3; 7 positions match TRBD2. Trimming removed 4 bases from V and 6 bases from J; junction bases left unmatched: 4. The CDR3 runs to 12 residues. Germline assignment: CDR1 DFQATT and CDR2 SNEGSKA (reference sequence). The chain's CDR3 is CSANWGGDTQYF. In DNA, the CDR3 is TGCAGTGCTAACTGGGGGGGTGATACGCAGTATTTT.

The J gene is TRBJ2-1, the V gene TRBV7-3, with D possibly matching TRBD1 (5 bases). This CDR3 spans 18 amino acids. Trimming took off 3 bases at V and 2 bases at J, with 20 bases between the two ends. Looked up from germline, CDR1 is SGHTA and CDR2 is FQGTGA. For the CDR3, the DNA is TGTGCCAGCAGCTTTGCAACAGGTTCCACCCTAACCTACAATGAGCAGTTCTTC. Translation gives CASSFATGSTLTYNEQFF.

The chain links TRBV29-1 to TRBJ2-2; TRBD1 aligns across 12 bases. With 3 bases clipped from V and 3 bases from J, the junction kept 11 bases outside the gene matches. Germline loops: CDR1 SQVTM, CDR2 ANQGSEA. The CDR3 is 18 residues long. The CDR3 region has the DNA TGCAGCGTTGACCGCCGGGACAGGGGGCCCGAAGACACCGGGGAGCTGTTTTTT. As protein: CSVDRRDRGPEDTGELFF.

The genes are TRBV2 and TRBJ2-7, with D unresolved. CDR1 is SNHLY, CDR2 FYNNEI, per germline. V lost 6 bases, J lost 9 bases, and 12 bases lay in between. There are 11 residues in the CDR3. The CDR3 sequence: CASSVSERQYF. CDR3 nucleotides: TGTGCCAGCAGCGTTTCGGAGCGGCAGTACTTC.